This is a list of T cell receptor beta chains from one sample in a study of cytomegalovirus exposure and HLA in healthy donors. Here immunoSEQ multiplex PCR was the method, and the copy in TCRdb shows in-frame clones only, minus some. The table includes 170,000 or so clones, 75% to 90% detected once. The specimen was PBMCs. The receptors were gathered from a man aged 45 to 65 in good health and CMV-seronegative. CDR3s include the opening cysteine and the closing phenylalanine or tryptophan. D genes are given only for firm matches. Some rows have no size entry. The others give once, few or many, or a class for an expanded clone.

NA	TRBV5-1	15	TRBJ2-5	once	TGCGCCAGCAGCTTGGCTCCAGGGGCCCGGGAGACCCAGTACTTC	CASSLAPGARETQYF
TRBD2	TRBV6-4	14	TRBJ2-1	NA	TGTGCCAGCAGTGGTCTAGCGGGAGTTGGTGAGCAGTTCTTC	CASSGLAGVGEQFF
TRBD1	TRBV7-9	14	TRBJ2-7	once	TGTGCCAGCAGCCCCGGGACAGGTTCCTACGAGCAGTACTTC	CASSPGTGSYEQYF
TRBD1	TRBV19	15	TRBJ2-7	NA	TGTGCCAGTACCCAACCGGGGACAGGGGTTGACGAGCAGTACTTC	CASTQPGTGVDEQYF
NA	TRBV18	15	TRBJ2-3	NA	TGTGCCAGCTCACCACCGACTACTAGCTTGGATACGCAGTATTTT	CASSPPTTSLDTQYF
NA	TRBV9	15	TRBJ1-1	NA	TGTGCCAGCAGCGTAGGGAGGACAGCGAACACTGAAGCTTTCTTT	CASSVGRTANTEAFF
TRBD1	TRBV28	17	TRBJ2-5	NA	TGTGCCAGCAGTCCAACCGGGACAGGGATTATAGAGGAGACCCAGTACTTC	CASSPTGTGIIEETQYF
TRBD1	TRBV2	16	TRBJ2-5	NA	TGTGCCAGCAGTGGACAGGGGAGGCCTAATGGGAAGACCCAGTACTTC	CASSGQGRPNGKTQYF
TRBD2	TRBV7-3	17	TRBJ2-3	NA	TGTGCCAGCAGCCCTCCGGGACTAGCGGGACGCACAGATACGCAGTATTTT	CASSPPGLAGRTDTQYF
NA	TRBV29-1	13	TRBJ2-5	once	TGCAGCGTTGACAGGGGGAGGCAAGAGACCCAGTACTTC	CSVDRGRQETQYF
TRBD1	TRBV28	15	TRBJ1-2	NA	TGTGCCAGCAGAATCCAAGGGACAGGGCCTTATGGCTACACCTTC	CASRIQGTGPYGYTF
TRBD1	TRBV19	16	TRBJ2-7	NA	TGTGCCAGTAGTATAAAATTCCAGGGGGCTCCCTACGAGCAGTACTTC	CASSIKFQGAPYEQYF
TRBD1	TRBV6-6	15	TRBJ1-4	once	TGTGCCAGCAGTCGACAGGGGTTATTCGATGAAAAACTGTTTTTT	CASSRQGLFDEKLFF
NA	TRBV4-3	13	TRBJ2-1	NA	TGCGCCAGCAGCCAAGTCAGGGCTAATGAGCAGTTCTTC	CASSQVRANEQFF
TRBD2	TRBV28	15	TRBJ2-3	NA	TGTGCCAGCAGTCCCACTAGCGGGGGCACAGATACGCAGTATTTT	CASSPTSGGTDTQYF
NA	TRBV11-2	16	TRBJ1-2	NA	TGTGCCAGCAGCTTAACCCCCGCCAGGGCCCTCTATGGCTACACCTTC	CASSLTPARALYGYTF
NA	TRBV6-6	13	TRBJ1-4	NA	TGTGCCAGCAGACAGGCAACTAATGAAAAACTGTTTTTT	CASRQATNEKLFF
TRBD2	TRBV28	15	TRBJ2-2	NA	TGTGCCAGCAGTCGACTAGCGGGAGAAACCGGGGAGCTGTTTTTT	CASSRLAGETGELFF
NA	TRBV7-9	16	TRBJ1-5	NA	TGTGCCAGCAGCCCCGGGGGGGGCCTCATCAATCAGCCCCAGCATTTT	CASSPGGGLINQPQHF
NA	TRBV6-5	13	TRBJ1-1	NA	TGTGCCAGCAGTTCAGAGCGGGGAACTGAAGCTTTCTTT	CASSSERGTEAFF
TRBD1	TRBV11-3	16	TRBJ2-3	NA	TGTGCCAGCAGCACAAACTACAGGGGCGGCACAGATACGCAGTATTTT	CASSTNYRGGTDTQYF
NA	TRBV18	13	TRBJ2-7	NA	TGTGCCAGCTCACCGCGGGGCCCCTACGAGCAGTACTTC	CASSPRGPYEQYF
NA	TRBV25-1	17	TRBJ1-2	NA	TGTGCCAGCAGTGAGGCTTTAGGGGGGGGCGTCGACTATGGCTACACCTTC	CASSEALGGGVDYGYTF
TRBD1	TRBV18	17	TRBJ1-2	NA	TGTGCCAGCTCACCAGGGTCTGGGACAGGGGTGAACTATGGCTACACCTTC	CASSPGSGTGVNYGYTF
NA	TRBV4-3	16	TRBJ2-3	NA	TGCGCCAGCACCCGAACGAGGACAAAAAGCACAGATACGCAGTATTTT	CASTRTRTKSTDTQYF
NA	TRBV29-1	13	TRBJ2-5	NA	TGCAGCGTTGATGGGCAGGGATGGGAGACCCAGTACTTC	CSVDGQGWETQYF
NA	TRBV21-1	18	TRBJ1-5	NA	TGTGCCAGCAGCAAGGGAGGGGGACAGGGAGACAGCAATCAGCCCCAGCATTTT	CASSKGGGQGDSNQPQHF
NA	TRBV5-6	14	TRBJ1-5	NA	TGTGCCAGCAGCTTGCAGGGTAGCAATCAGCCCCAGCATTTT	CASSLQGSNQPQHF
NA	TRBV7-2	14	TRBJ2-7	NA	TGTGCCAGCAGCTTAGGGTTGCGGGCGTACGAGCAGTACTTC	CASSLGLRAYEQYF
NA	TRBV5-6	14	TRBJ2-3	NA	TGTGCCAGCAGCTTGTTGCTAATGGCAGATACGCAGTATTTT	CASSLLLMADTQYF
NA	TRBV19	13	TRBJ2-7	NA	TGTGCCAGTAGTTTTCGACTAGTCGGCGAGCAGTACTTC	CASSFRLVGEQYF
TRBD2	TRBV7-2	16	TRBJ2-3	NA	TGTGCCAGCAGCACAGGGACTAGCGGGAGGGCAGATACGCAGTATTTT	CASSTGTSGRADTQYF